Following are 17 T cell receptor beta chains from one sample sequenced in a study of T cell responses to AZD1222 COVID-19 vaccine. The repertoire was sequenced with immunoSEQ multiplex PCR; TCRdb's copy has only in-frame clones and lacks some. The sample lists 80,000 to 95,000 clones, 88% occurring once. This specimen consisted of peripheral blood, obtained 28 days after the second AZD1222 dose. The receptors were sampled from an adult who received the AZD1222 COVID-19 vaccine.

The chain joins TRBV4-1 to TRBJ1-3; a possible D gene is TRBD1 (6 bases). Looked up from germline, CDR1 is MGHRA and CDR2 is YSYEKL. This CDR3 is built from 17 residues. Trimming removed 1 base at V and 4 bases at J, with 17 bases between. The CDR3 DNA reads TGCGCCAGCAGCCAAGTTGGGAACAGGGTAGCGGGAAACACCATATATTTT. It specifies CASSQVGNRVAGNTIYF.

The chain links TRBV11-3 to TRBJ2-7, with D hard to call. The CDR3 covers 13 residues. The ends were cut back, 5 bases at V and 7 bases at J, with 15 bases in the middle. CDR1 and CDR2 from the germline V gene are SGHNT and YENEEA. This CDR3 reads CASSVAASGEQYF. The CDR3 nucleotides are TGTGCCAGCAGCGTCGCCGCCAGTGGGGAGCAGTACTTC.

This clone appeared once. The rearrangement joins TRBV7-6 to TRBJ1-1; D uncertain. This CDR3 is 15 amino acids long. Germline CDR1 is SGHVS and CDR2 is FNYEAQ. The V gene lost 4 bases and the J gene lost 2 bases, with 14 bases spanning the gap. CDR3 amino acids: CASSYFPTKNTEAFF. CDR3 sequence (DNA): TGTGCCAGCAGCTATTTCCCGACAAAAAACACTGAAGCTTTCTTT. Full variable domain (rest looked up from reference TRBV7-6 and TRBJ1-1): GAGVSQSPRYKVTKRGQDVALRCDPISGHVSLYWYRQALGQGPEFLTYFNYEAQQDKSGLPNDRFSAERPEGSISTLTIQRTEQRDSAMYRCASSYFPTKNTEAFFGQGTRLTVV.

Worth noting for this clone: Other nucleotide sequences from this sample produce the same CDR3. This chain uses TRBV5-4 with TRBJ2-2; D may match TRBD1 or TRBD2 (6 bases each). Germline V gives CDR1 SGHNT, CDR2 YYREEE (reference sequence). The CDR3 contains 13 residues. Trimming cost V 2 bases and J 6 bases, with 8 bases left between them. The CDR3 loop is CASSFRGAGELFF. DNA of the CDR3: TGTGCCAGCAGCTTTAGGGGGGCCGGGGAGCTGTTTTTT.

The V gene is TRBV6-4, the J gene TRBJ1-1, with no clear D. V was cut by 3 bases and J by 1 base, with 6 bases left in between. The CDR3 runs 13 residues. CDR1 and CDR2 (germline): MRHNA, SNTAGT. The CDR3 reads CASSEKGNTEAFF. The CDR3 DNA reads TGTGCCAGCAGTGAAAAAGGGAACACTGAAGCTTTCTTT.

This chain uses TRBV14 with TRBJ2-5; D is unclear. The CDR3 runs to 14 residues. Trimming removed 2 bases from V and 4 bases from J, with 11 bases in between. The germline gives CDR1 SGHDN, CDR2 FVKESK. As DNA, the CDR3 is TGTGCCAGCAGCCAAAAGGGTCTTCGAGAGACCCAGTACTTC. Amino acids: CASSQKGLRETQYF.

The chain has TRBV6-5 and TRBJ2-7; 8 nucleotides align to TRBD1. Germline CDR1 MNHEY, CDR2 SVGAGI. The ends lost 4 bases at V and 4 bases at J; junction bases unmatched: 6. The CDR3 loop spans 14 amino acids. The CDR3 coding sequence is TGTGCCAGCAGTTGGCAGGGGGCGGGATACGAGCAGTACTTC. Translated, it gives CASSWQGAGYEQYF.

V is TRBV5-4 and J is TRBJ2-2; TRBD1 agrees at 9 bases. The V and J ends lost 7 bases and 7 bases, in that order; junction bases with no gene match: 11. Germline V CDR1 and CDR2: SGHNT, YYREEE (reference sequence). This CDR3 contains 15 residues. CDR3 in amino acids: CASGLQGALGGELFF. DNA for the CDR3: TGTGCCAGCGGACTACAGGGGGCTCTGGGCGGGGAGCTGTTTTTT. The full variable domain, completed using reference TRBV5-4 and TRBJ2-2, is ETGVTQSPTHLIKTRGQQVTLRCSSQSGHNTVSWYQQALGQGPQFIFQYYREEENGRGNFPPRFSGLQFPNYSSELNVNALELDDSALYLCASGLQGALGGELFFGEGSRLTVL.

This rearrangement joins TRBV28 to TRBJ1-1, with D maybe TRBD1 (5 bases). Germline loops: CDR1 MDHEN, CDR2 SYDVKM. The length of the CDR3 is 15 residues. Trimming took off 5 bases at V and 1 base at J, with 14 bases between the two ends. The DNA of the CDR3 is TGTGCCAGCAGTCCCTTGTTGGGGGGGAACACTGAAGCTTTCTTT. Translated, it gives CASSPLLGGNTEAFF.

V is TRBV6-5 and J is TRBJ2-1; TRBD2 aligns across 16 bases. After removal of 0 bases from V and 13 bases from J, the junction contained 3 bases not matched to a gene. Looked up from germline, CDR1 is MNHEY and CDR2 is SVGAGI. CDR3 length: 15 amino acids. In DNA form, the CDR3 reads TGTGCCAGCAGTTACTCGGGACTAGCGGGAGGGAAACAGTTCTTC. It encodes CASSYSGLAGGKQFF.

The CDR3 DNA sequence: TGTGCCAGCAGTATGGGGGCAAGCTCCTACAATGAGCAGTTCTTC. It yields the protein CASSMGASSYNEQFF. The chain uses TRBV28 and TRBJ2-1; TRBD1 is a possible D gene (6 bases). V lost 5 bases and J 0 bases, leaving 11 bases between the germline ends. Germline CDR1 reads MDHEN; CDR2 reads SYDVKM. This CDR3 spans 15 amino acids.

This clone was seen ten or more times. This chain uses TRBV6-4 with TRBJ2-3; 9 nucleotides agree with TRBD2. CDR1 is MRHNA, CDR2 SNTAGT, per germline. The CDR3 spans 15 residues. V was pared by 4 bases and J by 2 bases, with 4 bases of the junction left unmatched. For the CDR3, the DNA is TGTGCCAGCAGTGTTAGCGGGAGCACCACAGATACGCAGTATTTT. Protein sequence: CASSVSGSTTDTQYF.

This sequence joins TRBV6-1 and TRBJ1-1; D is uncertain. V lost 2 bases to trimming and J lost 5 bases, with 6 bases between them. CDR3 length: 12 amino acids. Germline-derived CDR1 and CDR2 are MNHNS and SASEGT. CDR3 sequence reads: CASSELMTEAFF. CDR3 sequence (DNA): TGTGCCAGCAGTGAATTAATGACTGAAGCTTTCTTT.

This clone occurred once. The chain links TRBV20-1 to TRBJ2-7; the D gene is possibly TRBD2 (5 bases). In germline, CDR1 is DFQATT, CDR2 SNEGSKA (reference sequence). This CDR3 comprises 11 residues. V gave up 5 bases and J gave up 3 bases, with 8 bases separating them. The CDR3 spells CSADGVYEQYF. In DNA, the CDR3 is TGCAGTGCTGACGGGGTCTACGAGCAGTACTTC.

This clone was observed a few times. V gene TRBV7-9 combines with J gene TRBJ2-3, with D unclear. Germline CDR1 and CDR2: SEHNR and FQNEAQ (reference sequence). The CDR3 contains 15 residues. V was clipped by 5 bases and J by 1 base, with 13 bases between them. The CDR3 nucleotides read TGTGCCAGCAGCCCATTACGGCCGGGCACAGATACGCAGTATTTT. Translation gives CASSPLRPGTDTQYF.

This sequence joins TRBV7-9 and TRBJ2-7; 10 nucleotides agree with TRBD1. CDR1 is SEHNR, CDR2 FQNEAQ, per germline (reference sequence). V lost 5 bases, J lost 4 bases, and 8 bases stayed unmatched. The CDR3 loop spans 15 amino acids. The CDR3 reads CASSHLTGGKYEQYF. CDR3 nucleotide sequence: TGTGCCAGCAGCCACTTGACAGGGGGCAAATACGAGCAGTACTTC.

The chain employs TRBV4-1 and TRBJ2-3; possibly TRBD1 for D (6 bases). The germline V gene encodes CDR1 MGHRA and CDR2 YSYEKL. CDR3 size: 16 residues. V was shortened by 0 bases and J by 3 bases, with 13 bases between the two germline ends. The CDR3 here is CASSQDTQGRTDTQYF. The CDR3 bases are TGCGCCAGCAGCCAAGATACCCAGGGGAGAACAGATACGCAGTATTTT.